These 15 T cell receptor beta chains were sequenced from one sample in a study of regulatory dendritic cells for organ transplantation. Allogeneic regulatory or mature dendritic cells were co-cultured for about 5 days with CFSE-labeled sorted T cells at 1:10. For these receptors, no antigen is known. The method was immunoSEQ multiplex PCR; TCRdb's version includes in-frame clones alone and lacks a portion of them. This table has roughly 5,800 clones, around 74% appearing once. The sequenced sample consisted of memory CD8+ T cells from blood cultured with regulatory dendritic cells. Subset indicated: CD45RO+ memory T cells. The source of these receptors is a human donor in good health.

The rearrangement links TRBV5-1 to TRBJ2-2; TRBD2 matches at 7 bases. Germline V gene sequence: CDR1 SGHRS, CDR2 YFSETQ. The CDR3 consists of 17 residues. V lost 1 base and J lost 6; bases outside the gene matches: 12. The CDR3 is CASSLSGGRGLSGELFF. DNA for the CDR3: TGCGCCAGCAGCTTGAGCGGCGGGAGAGGTTTGTCCGGGGAGCTGTTTTTT. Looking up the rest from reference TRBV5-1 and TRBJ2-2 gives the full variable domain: KAGVTQTPRYLIKTRGQQVTLSCSPISGHRSVSWYQQTPGQGLQFLFEYFSETQRNKGNFPGRFSGRQFSNSRSEMNVSTLELGDSALYLCASSLSGGRGLSGELFFGEGSRLTVL.

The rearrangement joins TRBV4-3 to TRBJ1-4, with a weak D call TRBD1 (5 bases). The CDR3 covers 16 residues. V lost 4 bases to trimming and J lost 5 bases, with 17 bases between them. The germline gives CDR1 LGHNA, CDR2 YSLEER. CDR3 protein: CASSPFGGGGNEKLFF. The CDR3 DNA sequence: TGCGCCAGCAGCCCCTTCGGGGGTGGGGGAAATGAAAAACTGTTTTTT.

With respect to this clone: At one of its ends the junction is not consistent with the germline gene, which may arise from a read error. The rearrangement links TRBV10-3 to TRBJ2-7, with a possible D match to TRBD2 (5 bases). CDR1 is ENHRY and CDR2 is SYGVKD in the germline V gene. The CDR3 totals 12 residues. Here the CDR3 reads CASSTRRGEQYF. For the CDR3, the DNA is TGTGCCAGCAGTACCCGTCGGGGCGAGCAGTACTTC.

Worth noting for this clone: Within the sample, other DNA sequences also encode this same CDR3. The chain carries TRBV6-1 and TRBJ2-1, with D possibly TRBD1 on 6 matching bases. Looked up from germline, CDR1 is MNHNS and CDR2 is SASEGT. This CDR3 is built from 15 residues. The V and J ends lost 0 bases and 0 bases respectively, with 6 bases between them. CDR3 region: CASSEAGGSYNEQFF. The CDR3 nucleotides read TGTGCCAGCAGTGAAGCAGGGGGCTCCTACAATGAGCAGTTCTTC.

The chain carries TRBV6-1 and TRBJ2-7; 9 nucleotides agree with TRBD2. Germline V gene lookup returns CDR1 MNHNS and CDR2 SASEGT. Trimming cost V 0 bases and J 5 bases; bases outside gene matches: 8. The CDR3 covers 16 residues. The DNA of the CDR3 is TGTGCCAGCAGTGAAGCGCTCGCGGGAGGGGCGGACGAGCAGTACTTC. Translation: CASSEALAGGADEQYF.

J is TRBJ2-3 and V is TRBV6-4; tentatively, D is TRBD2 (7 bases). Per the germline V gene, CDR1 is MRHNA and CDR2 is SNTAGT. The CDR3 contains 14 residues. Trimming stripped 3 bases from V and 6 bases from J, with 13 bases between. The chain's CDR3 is CASSDGGGQDTQYF. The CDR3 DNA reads TGTGCCAGCAGTGATGGCGGGGGCCAGGATACGCAGTATTTT.

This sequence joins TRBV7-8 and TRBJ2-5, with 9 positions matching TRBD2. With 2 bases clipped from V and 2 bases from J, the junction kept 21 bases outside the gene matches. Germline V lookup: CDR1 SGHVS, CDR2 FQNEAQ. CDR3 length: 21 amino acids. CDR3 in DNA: TGTGCCAGCAGCTTACCGAAAGGGGGTAGCGGGAGCCGGTGGGGACAAGAGACCCAGTACTTC. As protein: CASSLPKGGSGSRWGQETQYF.

CDR3: CASSLDATGNQPQHF. The CDR3 nucleotides are TGCGCCAGCAGCTTGGATGCCACAGGGAATCAGCCCCAGCATTTT. The chain combines TRBV5-1 with TRBJ1-5; D is possibly TRBD1 (6 bases). From germline, CDR1 is SGHRS and CDR2 YFSETQ. The V gene lost 0 bases and the J gene lost 4 bases, with 11 bases spanning the gap. The CDR3 is made up of 15 amino acids. Full variable domain (remainder filled in from reference TRBV5-1 and TRBJ1-5): KAGVTQTPRYLIKTRGQQVTLSCSPISGHRSVSWYQQTPGQGLQFLFEYFSETQRNKGNFPGRFSGRQFSNSRSEMNVSTLELGDSALYLCASSLDATGNQPQHFGDGTRLSIL.

CDR3 coding DNA: TGTGCCAGCACCGGGACAGGGATAAGAGAAAAACTGTTTTTT. It specifies CASTGTGIREKLFF. The J gene is TRBJ1-4, the V gene TRBV2; TRBD1 matches at 9 bases. The CDR3 contains 14 residues. In germline, CDR1 is SNHLY, CDR2 FYNNEI. V was clipped by 7 bases and J by 8 bases; unmatched bases: 8.

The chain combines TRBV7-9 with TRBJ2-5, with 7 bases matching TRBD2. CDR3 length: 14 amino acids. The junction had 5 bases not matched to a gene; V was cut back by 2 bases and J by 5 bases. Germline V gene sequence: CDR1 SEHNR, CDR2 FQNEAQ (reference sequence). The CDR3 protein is CASSLSYGGETQYF. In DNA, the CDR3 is TGTGCCAGCAGCTTAAGTTACGGGGGGGAGACCCAGTACTTC.

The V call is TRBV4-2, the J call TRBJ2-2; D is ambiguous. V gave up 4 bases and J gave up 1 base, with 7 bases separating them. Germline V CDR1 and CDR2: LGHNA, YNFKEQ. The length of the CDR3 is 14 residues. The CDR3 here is CASSPSWNTGELFF. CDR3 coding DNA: TGTGCCAGCAGCCCCTCGTGGAACACCGGGGAGCTGTTTTTT.

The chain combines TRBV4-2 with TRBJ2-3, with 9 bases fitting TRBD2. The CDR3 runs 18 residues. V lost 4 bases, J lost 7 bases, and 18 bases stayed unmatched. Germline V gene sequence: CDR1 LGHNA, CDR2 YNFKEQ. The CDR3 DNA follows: TGTGCCAGCAGCCGGACCACACGCTGGGCGGGAGGGCCGCATACGCAGTATTTT. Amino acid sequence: CASSRTTRWAGGPHTQYF.

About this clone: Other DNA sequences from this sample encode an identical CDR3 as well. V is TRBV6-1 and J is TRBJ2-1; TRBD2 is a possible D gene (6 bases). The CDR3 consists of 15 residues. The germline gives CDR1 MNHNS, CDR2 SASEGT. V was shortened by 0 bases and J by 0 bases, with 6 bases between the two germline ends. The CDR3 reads CASSEAGGSYNEQFF. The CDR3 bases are TGTGCCAGCAGTGAAGCGGGGGGCTCCTACAATGAGCAGTTCTTC.

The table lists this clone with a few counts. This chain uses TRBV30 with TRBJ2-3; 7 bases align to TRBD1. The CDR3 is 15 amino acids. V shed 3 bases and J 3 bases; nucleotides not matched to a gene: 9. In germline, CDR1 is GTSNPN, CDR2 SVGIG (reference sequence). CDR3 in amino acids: CAWRALTGDTDTQYF. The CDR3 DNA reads TGTGCCTGGAGGGCCCTCACAGGGGATACAGATACGCAGTATTTT.

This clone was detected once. The CDR3 nucleotides read TGTGCCAGCAGTGCGAACTCAGGGTTAGCCAAAAACATTCAGTACTTC. Its protein is CASSANSGLAKNIQYF. The J gene is TRBJ2-4, the V gene TRBV27; the D gene is possibly TRBD1 (5 bases). This CDR3 is 16 amino acids long. V was trimmed by 5 bases and J by 0 bases, leaving 14 bases between them. The germline gives CDR1 MNHEY, CDR2 SMNVEV (reference sequence).